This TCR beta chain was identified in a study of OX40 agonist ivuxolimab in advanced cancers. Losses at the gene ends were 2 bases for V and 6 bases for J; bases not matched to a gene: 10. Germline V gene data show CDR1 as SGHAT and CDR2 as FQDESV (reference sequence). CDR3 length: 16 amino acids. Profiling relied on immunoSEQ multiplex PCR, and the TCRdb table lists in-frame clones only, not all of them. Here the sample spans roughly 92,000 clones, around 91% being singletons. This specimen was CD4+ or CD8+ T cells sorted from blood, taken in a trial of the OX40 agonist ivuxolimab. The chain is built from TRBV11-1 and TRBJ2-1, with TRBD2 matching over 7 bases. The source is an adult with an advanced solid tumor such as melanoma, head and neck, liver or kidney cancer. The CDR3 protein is CASSLRRGYYGNEQFF. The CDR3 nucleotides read TGTGCCAGCAGCTTAAGGCGGGGGTACTACGGCAATGAGCAGTTCTTC. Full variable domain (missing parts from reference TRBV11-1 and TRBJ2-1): EAEVAQSPRYKITEKSQAVAFWCDPISGHATLYWYRQILGQGPELLVQFQDESVVDDSQLPKDRFSAERLKGVDSTLKIQPAELGDSAMYLCASSLRRGYYGNEQFFGPGTRLTVL.